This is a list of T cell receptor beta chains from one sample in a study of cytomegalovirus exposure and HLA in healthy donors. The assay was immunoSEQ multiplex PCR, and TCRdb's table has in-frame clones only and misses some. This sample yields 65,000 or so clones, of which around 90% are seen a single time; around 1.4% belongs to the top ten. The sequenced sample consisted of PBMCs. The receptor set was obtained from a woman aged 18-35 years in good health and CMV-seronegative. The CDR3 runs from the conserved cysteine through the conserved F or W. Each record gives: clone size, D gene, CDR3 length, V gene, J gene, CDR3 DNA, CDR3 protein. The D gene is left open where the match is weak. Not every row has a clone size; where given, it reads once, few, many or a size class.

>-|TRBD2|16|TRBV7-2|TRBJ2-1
TGTGCCAGCAGCTGGCTAGCGGGAGGGGGTCAGGATGAGCAGTTCTTC
CASSWLAGGGQDEQFF
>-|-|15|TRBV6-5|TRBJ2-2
TGTGCCAGCAGAACAGGGTTTCGGGGCACCGGGGAGCTGTTTTTT
CASRTGFRGTGELFF
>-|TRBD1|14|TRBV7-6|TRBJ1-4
TGTGCCAGCAGCCCCGACAGGGTATCTGAAAAACTGTTTTTT
CASSPDRVSEKLFF
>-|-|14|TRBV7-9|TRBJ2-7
TGTGCCAGCAGCGCCGACAGGACCGCCTACGAGCAGTACTTC
CASSADRTAYEQYF
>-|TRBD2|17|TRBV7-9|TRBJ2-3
TGTGCCAGCAGCTTAGTTTCGACTAGCGGAGGCACAGATACGCAGTATTTT
CASSLVSTSGGTDTQYF
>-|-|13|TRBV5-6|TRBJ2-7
TGTGCCAGCAGCCTTACAGCTTCCTACGAGCAGTACTTC
CASSLTASYEQYF
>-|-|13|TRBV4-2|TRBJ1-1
TGTGCCAGCAGCCAAGATGAGGGCCTCGGGGCTTTCTTT
CASSQDEGLGAFF
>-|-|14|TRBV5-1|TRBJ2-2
TGCGCCAGCAGCTTGGCTAATAAAGCCGGGGAGCTGTTTTTT
CASSLANKAGELFF
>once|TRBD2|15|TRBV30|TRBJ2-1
TGTGCCTGGGCGGGGCCCGGGGAGGGAAACAATGAGCAGTTCTTC
CAWAGPGEGNNEQFF
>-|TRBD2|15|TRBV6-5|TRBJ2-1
TGTGCCAGCAGTTACTCTAGCGGGGGCAACAATGAGCAGTTCTTC
CASSYSSGGNNEQFF
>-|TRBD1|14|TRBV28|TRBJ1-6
TGTGCCAGCAGTTTGACAGGGGCGTATTCACCCCTCCACTTT
CASSLTGAYSPLHF
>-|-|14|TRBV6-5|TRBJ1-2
TGTGCCAGCAGTGATTCGAGCGCTAACTATGGCTACACCTTC
CASSDSSANYGYTF
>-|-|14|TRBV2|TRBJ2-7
TGTGCCAGCAGCGCTCTGGGGGGTATCTCCGAGCAGTACTTC
CASSALGGISEQYF
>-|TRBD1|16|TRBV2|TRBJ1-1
TGTGCCAGCAGTGAAACCTTGACAGGGGTGAACACTGAAGCTTTCTTT
CASSETLTGVNTEAFF
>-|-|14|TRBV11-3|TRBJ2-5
TGTGCCAGCAGATTAGCTAGCCCGGCAGAGACCCAGTACTTC
CASRLASPAETQYF
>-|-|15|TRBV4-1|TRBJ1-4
TGCGCCAGCAGCCAATTAGCAGCGGCTAATGAAAAACTGTTTTTT
CASSQLAAANEKLFF
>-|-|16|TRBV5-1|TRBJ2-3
TGCGCCAGCAGCTTTGGGGCTAGTCGGAGCACAGATACGCAGTATTTT
CASSFGASRSTDTQYF